What follows are 19 T cell receptor beta chains derived from one specimen sequenced in a study of shared clonotypes between healthy human individuals. Method: immunoSEQ multiplex PCR; TCRdb's copy keeps in-frame clones and lacks some. Altogether about 600,000 clones are present, roughly 97% being singletons, with the ten largest covering 0.045% to 0.07%. The source material was naive CD4+ T cells sorted from blood. Subset given: CD45RA+ positively selected. The receptors here all came from a woman aged 25 to 39 in good health.

V is TRBV7-9 and J is TRBJ2-3; 10 nucleotides align to TRBD1. CDR1 SEHNR and CDR2 FQNEAQ come from the germline V gene (reference sequence). Unmatched junction bases numbered 9, after V lost 10 bases and J lost 14 bases. This CDR3 is built from 11 residues. Written as DNA, the CDR3 is TGTGCCACGGAACCGGGACAGGGGACGTATTTT. It yields the protein CATEPGQGTYF.

A single count supports this clone. J is TRBJ1-1 and V is TRBV11-1, with unresolved D. V was cut by 5 bases and J by 0 bases, with 16 bases left in between. Germline CDR1 is SGHAT and CDR2 is FQDESV (reference sequence). This CDR3 region has 16 residues. CDR3 nucleotide sequence: TGTGCCAGCAGCAAAGACCTCGGACCGATGAACACTGAAGCTTTCTTT. Translating it yields CASSKDLGPMNTEAFF.

The V call is TRBV5-1, the J call TRBJ1-1; unclear D gene. Deletions cut 3 bases from V and 4 bases from J, with 10 bases between. Germline CDR1 SGHRS, CDR2 YFSETQ. The CDR3 is 13 residues long. The CDR3 protein is CASSSEGSTEAFF. CDR3 coding DNA: TGCGCCAGCAGCTCGGAAGGTAGCACTGAAGCTTTCTTT.

V gene TRBV27 combines with J gene TRBJ2-2, with D unclear. The CDR3 is 15 amino acids. CDR1 MNHEY and CDR2 SMNVEV come from the germline V gene (reference sequence). The ends were cut back, 5 bases at V and 0 bases at J, with 10 bases in the middle. This CDR3 reads CASSPGIANTGELFF. CDR3 bases: TGTGCCAGCAGTCCGGGCATTGCGAACACCGGGGAGCTGTTTTTT.

V gene TRBV19 combines with J gene TRBJ2-7; TRBD1 is a possible D gene (5 bases). Trimming stripped 6 bases from V and 5 bases from J, with 17 bases between. Germline CDR1 is LNHDA and CDR2 is SQIVND (reference sequence). The CDR3 totals 14 residues. For the CDR3, the DNA is TGTGCCAGTAGGCCCGTGGCAGGGTCGAACGAGCAGTACTTC. As protein: CASRPVAGSNEQYF.

The CDR3 DNA reads TGTGCCAGCAGTTATGGACTAGCGAGCTACGAGCAGTACTTC. As protein: CASSYGLASYEQYF. J is TRBJ2-7 and V is TRBV6-5; 9 bases agree with TRBD2. Trimming removed 3 bases from V and 3 bases from J; junction bases left unmatched: 3. The CDR3 runs 14 residues. Germline assignment: CDR1 MNHEY and CDR2 SVGAGI.

The V and J genes are TRBV19 and TRBJ2-1; 10 bases line up with TRBD2. Germline loops: CDR1 LNHDA, CDR2 SQIVND (reference sequence). Trimming removed 3 bases from V and 5 bases from J; junction bases left unmatched: 4. CDR3 length equals 15 residues. Here the CDR3 DNA reads TGTGCCAGTAGTATCAGACTAGCGGGTGACAATGAGCAGTTCTTC. This encodes CASSIRLAGDNEQFF.

This clone has a single count. The chain employs TRBV18 and TRBJ2-7, with D perhaps matching TRBD2 (6 bases). CDR1 and CDR2 (germline): KGHSH, LQKENI. Between the trimmed V and J ends, which lost 3 bases and 7 bases, there was a span of 19 bases. The CDR3 contains 15 residues. Here the CDR3 DNA reads TGTGCCAGCTCACCCCGGACTATCACCTTGGGGGAGCAGTACTTC. Amino acids: CASSPRTITLGEQYF.

For this clone: A junction boundary mismatches the germline segment, possibly from a read error. The chain uses TRBV6-6 and TRBJ1-2; no firm D call. Germline V gene sequence: CDR1 MNHNY, CDR2 SVGAGI (reference sequence). CDR3 length: 13 amino acids. The CDR3 sequence: CASSYSSSQSHFF. The DNA for the CDR3 is TGTGCCAGCAGTTACTCGTCGAGCCAATCCCACTTCTTC.

This CDR3 reads CASSGGSGLAGVDTQYF. CDR3 bases: TGTGCCAGCAGTGGGGGATCGGGACTAGCGGGAGTGGATACGCAGTATTTT. The chain couples TRBV2 to TRBJ2-3; 14 bases are a match to TRBD2. Germline loops: CDR1 SNHLY, CDR2 FYNNEI. The V and J ends lost 4 bases and 6 bases, in that order; junction bases with no gene match: 9. This CDR3 contains 17 residues.

This clone was seen once. Here the CDR3 DNA reads TGCGCCAGCAGCCCTTCGGGATCACCCCTCCACTTT. It codes for CASSPSGSPLHF. The chain is built from TRBV5-1 and TRBJ1-6; D unclear. The CDR3 sequence is 12 residues long. Trimming pared 4 bases from V and 10 bases from J, leaving 9 bases between. From germline, CDR1 is SGHRS and CDR2 YFSETQ.

The chain recombines TRBV5-5 with TRBJ1-2; 7 nucleotides line up with TRBD1. The germline CDR1 and CDR2 sequences are SGHKS and YYEKEE (reference sequence). This CDR3 comprises 15 residues. V gave up 0 bases and J gave up 5 bases; unmatched junction bases: 7. The CDR3 is CASSLGRDRPYGYTF. The DNA for the CDR3 is TGTGCCAGCAGCTTGGGTCGGGACAGACCTTATGGCTACACCTTC.

The rearrangement links TRBV27 to TRBJ1-5; the D gene is possibly TRBD1 (6 bases). The germline V and J ends were trimmed by 5 bases and 3 bases, with 20 bases remaining between them. Germline V gene lookup returns CDR1 MNHEY and CDR2 SMNVEV (reference sequence). This CDR3 is built from 17 residues. CDR3 coding DNA: TGTGCCAGCAGTAACTGGGCAGGGGATGGAGTCAATCAGCCCCAGCATTTT. This encodes CASSNWAGDGVNQPQHF.

Notes on this clone: Other DNA sequences in this sample translate to the same CDR3. This chain joins TRBV18 and TRBJ2-1; D unclear. V lost 0 bases and J lost 3, with 3 bases in between. CDR1 is KGHSH, CDR2 LQKENI, per germline. The CDR3 covers 13 residues. CDR3 in DNA: TGTGCCAGCTCACCACCTAGCTACAATGAGCAGTTCTTC. Translation gives CASSPPSYNEQFF.

V is TRBV6-5 and J is TRBJ2-7; D call uncertain. The V gene's germline CDR1 is MNHEY and CDR2 SVGAGI. This CDR3 is 14 amino acids long. V dropped 5 bases and J dropped 0 bases, with 11 bases sitting between them. In DNA, the CDR3 is TGTGCCAGCAGTAAACGGCCTAACTCCTACGAGCAGTACTTC. It translates to CASSKRPNSYEQYF.

The rearrangement joins TRBV2 to TRBJ2-7; 7 positions match TRBD1. Germline assignment: CDR1 SNHLY and CDR2 FYNNEI. The CDR3 is 13 residues long. Germline trimming cut 3 bases from V and 3 bases from J; bases unmatched to any gene: 2. CDR3 DNA: TGTGCCAGCAGTGACGACAGGGTCTACGAGCAGTACTTC. Its translation: CASSDDRVYEQYF.

The chain is built from TRBV6-1 and TRBJ2-1, with TRBD1 matching 7 bases. Per the germline V gene, CDR1 is MNHNS and CDR2 is SASEGT. Unmatched junction bases numbered 9, after V lost 6 bases and J lost 7 bases. This CDR3 region has 14 residues. CDR3 sequence: CASSLTGSGNEQFF. CDR3 in DNA: TGTGCCAGCAGCCTGACAGGGTCGGGAAATGAGCAGTTCTTC.

This clone was observed a single time. The chain recombines TRBV9 with TRBJ2-3, with D possibly being TRBD1 (5 bases). The CDR3 covers 14 residues. V was shortened by 0 bases and J by 4 bases, with 9 bases between the two germline ends. Germline V gene data show CDR1 as SGDLS and CDR2 as YYNGEE. In DNA form, the CDR3 reads TGTGCCAGCAGCGTAGGGGGCACCTCAGATACGCAGTATTTT. As protein: CASSVGGTSDTQYF.

The V gene is TRBV28, the J gene TRBJ2-7; TRBD1 might be the D (7 bases). This CDR3 region has 15 residues. V was cut by 5 bases and J by 3 bases, with 17 bases left in between. Germline assignment: CDR1 MDHEN and CDR2 SYDVKM. CDR3 region: CASSGRGTDYYEQYF. CDR3 nucleotide sequence: TGTGCCAGCAGTGGACGGGGGACAGACTACTACGAGCAGTACTTC. Using reference TRBV28 and TRBJ2-7 for the parts outside the CDR3, the full variable domain is DVKVTQSSRYLVKRTGEKVFLECVQDMDHENMFWYRQDPGLGLRLIYFSYDVKMKEKGDIPEGYSVSREKKERFSLILESASTNQTSMYLCASSGRGTDYYEQYFGPGTRLTVT.